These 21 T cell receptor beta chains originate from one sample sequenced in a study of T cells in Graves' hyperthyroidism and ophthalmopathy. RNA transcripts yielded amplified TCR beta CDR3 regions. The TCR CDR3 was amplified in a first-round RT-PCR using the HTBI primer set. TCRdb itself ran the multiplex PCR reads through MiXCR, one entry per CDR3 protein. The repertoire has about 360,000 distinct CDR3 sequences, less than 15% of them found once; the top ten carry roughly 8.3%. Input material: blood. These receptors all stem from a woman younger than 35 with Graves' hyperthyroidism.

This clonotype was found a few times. CDR3 in amino acids: CASSARQGVAEAFF. The CDR3 DNA follows: TGTGCCAGTAGTGCGCGACAGGGAGTCGCTGAAGCTTTCTTT. The chain combines TRBV19 with TRBJ1-1; 7 bases are shared with TRBD1. Losses at the gene ends were 5 bases for V and 6 bases for J; bases not matched to a gene: 9. Germline assignment: CDR1 LNHDA and CDR2 SQIVND (reference sequence). This CDR3 is 14 amino acids long.

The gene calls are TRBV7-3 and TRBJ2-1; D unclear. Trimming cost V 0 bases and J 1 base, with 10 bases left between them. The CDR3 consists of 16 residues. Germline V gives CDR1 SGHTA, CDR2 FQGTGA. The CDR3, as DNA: TGTGCCAGCAGCTTAACGGTTTCTCCGTCCTACAATGAGCAGTTCTTC. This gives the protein CASSLTVSPSYNEQFF.

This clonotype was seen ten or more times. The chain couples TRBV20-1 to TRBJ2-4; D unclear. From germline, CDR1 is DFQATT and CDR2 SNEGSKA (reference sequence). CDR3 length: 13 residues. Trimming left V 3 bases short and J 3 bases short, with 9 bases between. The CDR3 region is CSARVVSKNIQYF. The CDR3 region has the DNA TGCAGTGCTAGGGTTGTCAGCAAAAACATTCAGTACTTC.

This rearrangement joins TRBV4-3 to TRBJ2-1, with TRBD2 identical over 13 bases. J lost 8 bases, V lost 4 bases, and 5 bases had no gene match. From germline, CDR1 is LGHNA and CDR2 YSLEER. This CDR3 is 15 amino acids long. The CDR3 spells CASSRRTSGSDEQFF. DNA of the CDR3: TGCGCCAGCAGCCGCCGGACTAGCGGGAGTGATGAGCAGTTCTTC.

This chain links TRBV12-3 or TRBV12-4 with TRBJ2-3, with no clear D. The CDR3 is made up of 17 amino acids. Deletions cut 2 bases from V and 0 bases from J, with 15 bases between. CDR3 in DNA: TGTGCCAGCAGTTTACGGTCATGGCACCCTAGCACAGATACGCAGTATTTT. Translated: CASSLRSWHPSTDTQYF.

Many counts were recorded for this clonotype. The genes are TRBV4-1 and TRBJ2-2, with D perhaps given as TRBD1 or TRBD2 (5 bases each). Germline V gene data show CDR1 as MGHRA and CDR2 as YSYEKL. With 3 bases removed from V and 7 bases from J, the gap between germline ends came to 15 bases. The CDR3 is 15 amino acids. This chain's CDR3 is CASSQIGAQNGELFF. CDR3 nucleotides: TGCGCCAGCAGCCAGATCGGGGCCCAAAACGGGGAGCTGTTTTTT.

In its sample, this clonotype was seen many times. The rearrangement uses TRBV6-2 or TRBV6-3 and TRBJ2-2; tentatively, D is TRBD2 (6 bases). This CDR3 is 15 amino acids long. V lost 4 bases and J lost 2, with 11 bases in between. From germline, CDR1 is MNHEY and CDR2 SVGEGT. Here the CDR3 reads CASSFTSLNTGELFF. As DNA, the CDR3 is TGTGCCAGCAGTTTTACTAGCCTTAACACCGGGGAGCTGTTTTTT.

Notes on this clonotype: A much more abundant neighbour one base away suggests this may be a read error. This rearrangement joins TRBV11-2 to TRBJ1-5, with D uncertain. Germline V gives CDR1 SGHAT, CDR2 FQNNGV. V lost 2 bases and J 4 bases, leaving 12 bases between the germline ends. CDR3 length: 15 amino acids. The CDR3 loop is CASSLQGLLNQPQHF. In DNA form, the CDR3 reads TGTGCCAGCAGCTTACAAGGACTGCTGAATCAGCCCCAGCATTTT.

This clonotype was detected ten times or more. CDR3 sequence: CASSLSQAGMNTEAFF. The CDR3 region has the DNA TGTGCCAGCAGCCTAAGTCAGGCGGGGATGAACACTGAAGCTTTCTTT. V and J are TRBV28 and TRBJ1-1; D is ambiguous. This CDR3 contains 16 residues. CDR1 and CDR2 from the germline V gene are MDHEN and SYDVKM. V was trimmed by 6 bases and J by 0 bases, leaving 17 bases between them. Combining the CDR3 with reference TRBV28 and TRBJ1-1 gives the whole variable domain DVKVTQSSRYLVKRTGEKVFLECVQDMDHENMFWYRQDPGLGLRLIYFSYDVKMKEKGDIPEGYSVSREKKERFSLILESASTNQTSMYLCASSLSQAGMNTEAFFGQGTRLTVV.

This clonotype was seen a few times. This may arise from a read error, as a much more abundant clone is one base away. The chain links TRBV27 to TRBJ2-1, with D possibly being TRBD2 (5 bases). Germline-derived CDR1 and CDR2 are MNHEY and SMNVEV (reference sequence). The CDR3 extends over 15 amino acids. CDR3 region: CAGSLATPYHNEQFF. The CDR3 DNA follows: TGTGCCGGCAGTTTAGCGACTCCCTACCACAATGAGCAGTTCTTC.

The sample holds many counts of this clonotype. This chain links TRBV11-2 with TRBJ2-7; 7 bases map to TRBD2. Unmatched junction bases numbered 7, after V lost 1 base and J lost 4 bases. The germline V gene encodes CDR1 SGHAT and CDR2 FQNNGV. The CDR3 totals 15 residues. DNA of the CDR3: TGTGCCAGCAGCTTAGTCCCTAGCGGCCCATACGAGCAGTACTTC. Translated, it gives CASSLVPSGPYEQYF.

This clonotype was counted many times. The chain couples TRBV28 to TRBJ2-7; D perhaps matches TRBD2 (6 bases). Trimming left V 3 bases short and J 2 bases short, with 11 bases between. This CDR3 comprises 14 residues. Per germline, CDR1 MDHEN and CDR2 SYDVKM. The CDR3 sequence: CASSFASVTYEQYF. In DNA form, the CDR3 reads TGTGCCAGCAGTTTCGCTAGCGTAACCTACGAGCAGTACTTC.

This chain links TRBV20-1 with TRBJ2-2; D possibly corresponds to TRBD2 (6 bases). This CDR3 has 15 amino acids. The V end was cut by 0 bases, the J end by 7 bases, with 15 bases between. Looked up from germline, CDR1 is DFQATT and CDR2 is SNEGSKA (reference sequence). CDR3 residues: CSARDAGTYIGELFF. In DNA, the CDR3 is TGCAGTGCTAGAGACGCAGGGACTTACATCGGGGAGCTGTTTTTT.

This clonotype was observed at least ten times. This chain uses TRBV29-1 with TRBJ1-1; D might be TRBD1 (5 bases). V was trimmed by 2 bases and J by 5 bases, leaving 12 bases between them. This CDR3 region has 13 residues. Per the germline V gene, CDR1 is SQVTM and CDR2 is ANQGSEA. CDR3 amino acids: CSVESGLGTEAFF. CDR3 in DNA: TGCAGCGTTGAATCGGGGCTCGGGACTGAAGCTTTCTTT. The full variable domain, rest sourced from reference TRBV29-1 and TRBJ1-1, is SAVISQKPSRDICQRGTSLTIQCQVDSQVTMMFWYRQQPGQSLTLIATANQGSEATYESGFVIDKFPISRPNLTFSTLTVSNMSPEDSSIYLCSVESGLGTEAFFGQGTRLTVV.

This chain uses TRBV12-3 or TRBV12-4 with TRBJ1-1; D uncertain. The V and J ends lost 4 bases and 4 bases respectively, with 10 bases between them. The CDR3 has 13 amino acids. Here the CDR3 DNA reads TGTGCCAGCAGTTCTCGGCCGAGCACTGAAGCTTTCTTT. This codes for CASSSRPSTEAFF.

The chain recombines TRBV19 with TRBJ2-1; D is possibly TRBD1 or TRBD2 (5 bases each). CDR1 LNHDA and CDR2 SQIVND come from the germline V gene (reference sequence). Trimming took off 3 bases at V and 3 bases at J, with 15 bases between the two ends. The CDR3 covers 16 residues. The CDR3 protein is CASSMGVGVDYNEQFF. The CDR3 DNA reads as TGTGCCAGTAGTATGGGGGTGGGCGTTGACTACAATGAGCAGTTCTTC. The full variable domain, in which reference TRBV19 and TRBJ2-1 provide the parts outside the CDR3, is DGGITQSPKYLFRKEGQNVTLSCEQNLNHDAMYWYRQDPGQGLRLIYYSQIVNDFQKGDIAEGYSVSREKKESFPLTVTSAQKNPTAFYLCASSMGVGVDYNEQFFGPGTRLTVL.

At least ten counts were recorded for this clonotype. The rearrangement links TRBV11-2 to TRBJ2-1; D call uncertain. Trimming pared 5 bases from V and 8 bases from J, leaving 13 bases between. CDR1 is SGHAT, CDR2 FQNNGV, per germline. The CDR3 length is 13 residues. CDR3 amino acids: CASSPSNLYEQFF. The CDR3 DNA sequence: TGTGCCAGCAGCCCGTCAAATTTATATGAGCAGTTCTTC. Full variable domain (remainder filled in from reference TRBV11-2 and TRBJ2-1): EAGVAQSPRYKIIEKRQSVAFWCNPISGHATLYWYQQILGQGPKLLIQFQNNGVVDDSQLPKDRFSAERLKGVDSTLKIQPAKLEDSAVYLCASSPSNLYEQFFGPGTRLTVL.

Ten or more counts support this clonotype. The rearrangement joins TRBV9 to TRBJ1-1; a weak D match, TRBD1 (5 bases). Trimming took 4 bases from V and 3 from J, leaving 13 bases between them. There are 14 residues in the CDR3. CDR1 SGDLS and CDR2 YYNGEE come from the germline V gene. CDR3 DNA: TGTGCCAGCAGCACCTGGACAAGCGACACTGAAGCTTTCTTT. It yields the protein CASSTWTSDTEAFF.

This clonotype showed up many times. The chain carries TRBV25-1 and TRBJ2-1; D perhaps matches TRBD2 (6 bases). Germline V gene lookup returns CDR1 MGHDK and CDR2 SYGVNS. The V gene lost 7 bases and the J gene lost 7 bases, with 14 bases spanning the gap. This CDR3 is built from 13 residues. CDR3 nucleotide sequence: TGTGCCAGCATGTCGGAGGGAGGTAATGAGCAGTTCTTC. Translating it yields CASMSEGGNEQFF.

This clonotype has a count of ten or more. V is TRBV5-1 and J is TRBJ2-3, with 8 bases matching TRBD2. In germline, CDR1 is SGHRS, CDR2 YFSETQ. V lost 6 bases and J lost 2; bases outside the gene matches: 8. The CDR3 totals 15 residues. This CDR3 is CASKESTSDTDTQYF. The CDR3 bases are TGCGCCAGCAAGGAATCGACTAGCGACACAGATACGCAGTATTTT.

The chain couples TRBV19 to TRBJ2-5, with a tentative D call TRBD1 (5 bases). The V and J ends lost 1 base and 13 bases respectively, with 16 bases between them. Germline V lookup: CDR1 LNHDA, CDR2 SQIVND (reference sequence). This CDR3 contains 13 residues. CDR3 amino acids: CASSIGTPQNPYF. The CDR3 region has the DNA TGTGCCAGTAGTATAGGGACACCCCAGAACCCGTACTTC.